This is a list of T cell receptor delta chains from one sample in a study of Vδ1+ human thymocytes. TCRdb re-called the multiplex PCR reads through CATT. This table has 20,000 to 25,000 delta-chain clones, 29% appearing once. Sequencing input: Vdelta1+ gamma-delta thymocytes from the thymus. Receptors were obtained from a boy under two years old who had congenital heart surgery. CDR3s include the opening cysteine and the closing phenylalanine or tryptophan. Fields, in order: clone size, V gene, J gene, D gene, CDR3 protein, CDR3 DNA. A D gene is named only where the DNA matches it firmly. Some rows have no size entry. The others give once, few or many, or a class for an expanded clone.

.	TRDV1	TRDJ1	.	CALGEPEGSARGTTVTDKLIF	TGTGCTCTTGGGGAACCCGAAGGGAGCGCCCGGGGGACAACCGTTACCGATAAACTCATCTTT
.	TRDV1	TRDJ1	TRDD3	CALGGRAGYALGGLIF	TGTGCTCTTGGGGGCCGGGCGGGATACGCTTTGGGGGGACTCATCTTT
.	TRDV1	TRDJ1	TRDD3	CALGSPHLFSWTWGIEGYTDKLIF	TGTGCTCTTGGGTCACCGCACCTCTTTTCCTGGACCTGGGGGATAGAGGGGTACACCGATAAACTCATCTTT
medium-sized	TRDV1	TRDJ1	TRDD3	CALRGYGTDKLIF	TGTGCTCTTAGAGGATACGGAACCGATAAACTCATCTTT
.	TRDV1	TRDJ1	TRDD3	CALGEPLLGSLVLGDATDKLIF	TGTGCTCTTGGGGAACCCCTACTCGGGAGTTTGGTACTGGGGGATGCAACCGATAAACTCATCTTT
.	TRDV1	TRDJ1	TRDD3	CALGPTSAFKEGVWGMDDKLIF	TGTGCTCTTGGTCCAACTTCGGCCTTTAAGGAGGGGGTCTGGGGGATGGATGATAAACTCATCTTT
.	TRDV3	TRDJ1	TRDD3	CAFWPYPGGYAPDKLIF	TGTGCCTTTTGGCCCTACCCTGGGGGATACGCACCGGATAAACTCATCTTT
.	TRDV1	TRDJ1	.	CALEDTPSWDITNKLIF	TGTGCTCTAGAAGACACGCCTTCCTGGGATATCACCAATAAACTCATCTTT
few	TRDV1	TRDJ1	.	CALGELGNPRLHWAYTDKLIF	TGTGCTCTTGGGGAGCTAGGGAACCCTAGGCTTCACTGGGCGTACACCGATAAACTCATCTTT
.	TRDV1	TRDJ1	.	CALGEPGLRASRTDKLIF	TGTGCTCTTGGGGAACCAGGCCTTCGGGCGTCTCGGACCGATAAACTCATCTTT
.	TRDV1	TRDJ1	TRDD2	CALGNLSVEPTFLRAVGDPTHTDKLIF	TGTGCTCTTGGTAATCTATCTGTGGAACCTACCTTCCTACGGGCCGTGGGGGACCCTACCCACACCGATAAACTCATCTTT
medium-sized	TRDV1	TRDJ1	.	CALGDRYPAGTDKLIF	TGTGCTCTTGGGGACCGATATCCTGCTGGCACCGATAAACTCATCTTT
.	TRDV1	TRDJ1	.	CALGGYFLRLGVKTARNKLIF	TGTGCTCTTGGGGGATACTTCCTACGACTGGGGGTCAAAACCGCCCGGAATAAACTCATCTTT
few	TRDV1	TRDJ1	TRDD3	CALGELGGPTREKTGGYGRCDKLIF	TGTGCTCTTGGGGAACTCGGGGGCCCTACCCGAGAAAAAACTGGGGGATACGGACGGTGCGATAAACTCATCTTT
few	TRDV1	TRDJ1	TRDD3	CALGDIPGWGITERDKLIF	TGTGCTCTTGGGGATATTCCAGGCTGGGGGATAACTGAGCGGGATAAACTCATCTTT
.	TRDV1	TRDJ1	TRDD3	CALGGLRSSMDSGGYAVNKLIF	TGTGCTCTTGGGGGACTCCGCTCCTCCATGGACAGTGGGGGATACGCGGTGAATAAACTCATCTTT
.	TRDV1	TRDJ1	TRDD3	CALGEGEFPLLLGGNYTDKLIF	TGTGCTCTTGGGGAGGGTGAATTCCCCCTTTTACTGGGGGGGAACTACACCGATAAACTCATCTTT
.	TRDV1	TRDJ1	.	CALSLPLGDTRPRLIF	TGTGCCCTTTCTCTTCCCCTGGGTGATACGCGCCCTCGGCTCATCTTC
.	TRDV1	TRDJ1	TRDD2	CALGESFLRSGGLNTDKLIF	TGTGCTCTTGGGGAGTCCTTCCTACGTTCTGGGGGTTTGAACACCGATAAACTCATCTTT
.	TRDV1	TRDJ1	TRDD3	CALGTKPRTGLIELKPGATLLGDTPTDKLIF	TGTGCTCTTGGGACTAAGCCCCGAACGGGCCTTATCGAACTAAAGCCTGGGGCAACCCTACTGGGGGATACACCCACCGATAAACTCATCTTT
medium-sized	TRDV1	TRDJ1	TRDD3	CALGDIRTGGYWVKLIF	TGTGCTCTTGGGGATATCCGTACTGGGGGATACTGGGTTAAACTCATCTTT
.	TRDV1	TRDJ1	.	CALGENFIPPGGFDSLGYTDKLIF	TGTGCTCTTGGGGAAAACTTCATTCCCCCTGGCGGTTTCGACAGTCTGGGATACACCGATAAACTCATCTTT
.	TRDV1	TRDJ1	.	CALGELPNFAGSPIKLIF	TGTGCTCTTGGGGAACTACCCAATTTCGCCGGGAGTCCCATAAAACTCATCTTT
.	TRDV1	TRDJ1	TRDD3	CALGELVQPSYVLGDTRAYTDKLIF	TGTGCTCTTGGGGAACTAGTACAGCCTTCCTACGTTCTGGGGGATACAAGGGCCTACACCGATAAACTCATCTTT
few	TRDV1	TRDJ1	.	CALGELEPPSGTGLIF	TGTGCTCTTGGGGAACTAGAACCGCCATCCGGGACTGGACTCATCTTT
few	TRDV1	TRDJ1	TRDD3	CALGGSTGGSDKLIF	TGTGCTCTTGGGGGATCTACTGGGGGATCCGATAAACTCATCTTT
.	TRDV1	TRDJ1	TRDD3	CALGEVVLQQDWGIPHTDKLIF	TGTGCTCTTGGGGAAGTCGTCCTACAGCAGGACTGGGGGATACCCCACACCGATAAACTCATCTTT
.	TRDV1	TRDJ1	TRDD3	CALGFFPIYGRGIIPGDTDKLIF	TGTGCTCTTGGGTTTTTCCCCATCTACGGCCGGGGGATAATCCCCGGGGACACCGATAAACTCATCTTT
.	TRDV1	TRDJ1	TRDD3	CALGPRLLSLRTGGYAGTDKLIF	TGTGCTCTTGGGCCCCGCCTTCTCTCCCTTCGGACTGGGGGATACGCGGGTACCGATAAACTCATCTTT
.	TRDV1	TRDJ1	.	CALGESLRLPGFFTGFDNSDKLIF	TGTGCTCTTGGGGAAAGTTTACGACTCCCAGGGTTCTTCACTGGGTTCGATAATTCCGATAAACTCATCTTT
.	TRDV1	TRDJ1	TRDD2	CALGPRPSYGRDIGGTMYTDKLIF	TGTGCTCTTGGGCCACGGCCTTCCTACGGCCGGGATATTGGGGGAACCATGTACACCGATAAACTCATCTTT
.	TRDV1	TRDJ1	TRDD3	CALRKPPEQSQRPTGGWGPYTDKLIF	TGTGCTCTTAGGAAACCGCCTGAACAATCCCAGCGCCCAACTGGGGGATGGGGGCCTTACACCGATAAACTCATCTTT
few	TRDV1	TRDJ1	TRDD3	CALGDHLGDTDKLIF	TGTGCTCTTGGGGATCATCTGGGGGACACCGATAAACTCATCTTT
.	TRDV1	TRDJ1	TRDD3	CALGETFAGSYPLRWGILGAHKLIF	TGTGCTCTTGGGGAAACTTTTGCCGGCTCCTACCCCTTAAGGTGGGGGATACTGGGCGCTCATAAACTCATCTTT
few	TRDV1	TRDJ1	.	CALGERAPRAFQELGTPYTDKLIF	TGTGCTCTTGGGGAAAGGGCCCCCCGCGCCTTCCAAGAACTCGGGACACCTTACACCGATAAACTCATCTTT
.	TRDV1	TRDJ1	TRDD3	CALGELSLPYWGMSPLTDKLIF	TGTGCTCTTGGGGAACTCAGTCTCCCCTACTGGGGGATGAGTCCCTTGACCGATAAACTCATCTTT
many	TRDV1	TRDJ1	TRDD3	CALGELGSFPTWGIRGKLIF	TGTGCTCTTGGGGAACTAGGGTCGTTTCCTACCTGGGGGATCCGGGGGAAACTCATCTTT
.	TRDV1	TRDJ1	.	CALGEKGYAGGRPDKLIF	TGTGCTCTTGGGGAAAAGGGTTACGCGGGAGGGAGACCCGATAAGCTCATCTTT
.	TRDV1	TRDJ1	.	CALGELSSPSKLIF	TGTGCTCTTGGGGAACTTTCCTCACCTTCTAAACTCATCTTT
medium-sized	TRDV1	TRDJ1	TRDD3	CALGEDWGIRPPHTDKLIF	TGTGCTCTTGGGGAAGACTGGGGGATACGCCCACCTCACACCGATAAACTCATCTTT
few	TRDV1	TRDJ1	TRDD3	CALGNSPTLGDTRSDKLIF	TGTGCTCTTGGGAATTCCCCGACCCTGGGGGATACCCGATCCGATAAACTCATCTTT
medium-sized	TRDV1	TRDJ1	TRDD3	CALVGIRGYTDKLIF	TGTGCTCTTGTGGGGATACGAGGGTACACCGATAAACTCATCTTT
few	TRDV1	TRDJ1	TRDD3	CALGGFFLPTRDWGINTDKLIF	TGTGCTCTTGGGGGGTTTTTCCTTCCTACTCGGGACTGGGGGATAAACACCGATAAACTCATCTTT